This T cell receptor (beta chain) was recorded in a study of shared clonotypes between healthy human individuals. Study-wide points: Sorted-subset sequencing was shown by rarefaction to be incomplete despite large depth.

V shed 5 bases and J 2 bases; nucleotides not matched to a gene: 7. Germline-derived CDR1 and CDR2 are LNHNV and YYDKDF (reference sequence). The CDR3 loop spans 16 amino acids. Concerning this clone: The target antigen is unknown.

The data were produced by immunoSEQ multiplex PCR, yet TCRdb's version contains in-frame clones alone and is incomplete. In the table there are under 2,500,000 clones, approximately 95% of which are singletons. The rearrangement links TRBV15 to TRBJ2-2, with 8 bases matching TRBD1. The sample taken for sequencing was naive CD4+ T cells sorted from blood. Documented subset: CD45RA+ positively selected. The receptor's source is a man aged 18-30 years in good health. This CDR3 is CATSSWGQANTGELFF. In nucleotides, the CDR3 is TGTGCCACCAGCTCCTGGGGACAGGCAAACACCGGGGAGCTGTTTTTT.